This is a list of T cell receptor beta chains from one sample in a study of beta chain features in type 1 diabetes. Clones were read by immunoSEQ multiplex PCR, and TCRdb kept only the in-frame ones, dropping some. Altogether about 140,000 clones are present, around an eighth being singletons, with the ten largest covering approximately 1.3%. The sequencing input was central memory CD4+ T cells from blood. These receptors all come from a man between 18 and 35 years old with type 1 diabetes. Each CDR3 is given with its conserved first and last residue. Each record gives: V gene, J gene, D gene, clone size, CDR3 DNA, CDR3 protein. The D gene is left open where the match is weak. Clone sizes are given selectively: once, few, many, or a class where the clone is expanded.

>TRBV6-1|TRBJ2-5|TRBD2|NA
TGTGCCAGCAGTCTAACTAGCGGGGGGATCGAGACCCAGTACTTC
CASSLTSGGIETQYF
>TRBV18|TRBJ1-1|TRBD1|once
TGTGCCAGCTCACTCGACAGGGGGGCCACTGAAGCTTTCTTT
CASSLDRGATEAFF
>TRBV20-1|TRBJ1-1|TRBD1|few
TGCAGTGCTAGAGACAGGGGGACAGCTTTCTTT
CSARDRGTAFF
>TRBV28|TRBJ1-4|NA|few
TGTGCCAGCAGAGATGAAAAACTGTTTTTT
CASRDEKLFF
>TRBV18|TRBJ2-7|NA|NA
TGTGCCAGCTCACCCCAAGACAGTGAGCAGTACTTC
CASSPQDSEQYF
>TRBV7-6|TRBJ1-3|NA|NA
TGTGCCAGCAGCTTATTTCCGGTTAGCTCTGGAAACACCATATATTTT
CASSLFPVSSGNTIYF
>TRBV30|TRBJ2-5|NA|NA
TGTGCGCCGTACAGCGTTCAAGAGACCCAGTACTTC
CAPYSVQETQYF
>TRBV4-1|TRBJ1-4|TRBD1|few
TGCGCCAGCAGCCAAGACTACAGGGGAGGGGGCCATGAAAAACTGTTTTTT
CASSQDYRGGGHEKLFF
>TRBV30|TRBJ1-2|NA|NA
TGTGCCTGGAAACGACCGGACTTTAGCTATGGCTACACCTTC
CAWKRPDFSYGYTF
>TRBV20-1|TRBJ2-5|NA|few
TGCAGAGCTCCCCAGGCGGCGACCCAGTACTTC
CRAPQAATQYF
>TRBV6-5|TRBJ1-6|NA|NA
TGTGCCAGCCGCGGGACCGGGACCTATAATTCACCCCTCCACTTT
CASRGTGTYNSPLHF
>TRBV2|TRBJ1-6|TRBD1|few
TGTGCCAGCAGTGAAACTATTCGACAGGGGGATTCACCCCTCCACTTT
CASSETIRQGDSPLHF
>TRBV30|TRBJ1-5|NA|NA
TGTGCCTGGAGTAACCCCGGCGGGCCCCAGCATTTT
CAWSNPGGPQHF
>TRBV30|TRBJ1-5|NA|few
TGTGCCTGGAGACGTCCGGGGACCTTTAGCAATCAGCCCCAGCATTTT
CAWRRPGTFSNQPQHF
>TRBV6-1|TRBJ1-2|NA|few
TGTGCCAGCAGTGAAACCACCGGGCTCCTAAACTATGGCTACACCTTC
CASSETTGLLNYGYTF
>TRBV29-1|TRBJ1-6|NA|NA
TGCAGCGTGAAGGACAGCGCCAATTCACCCCTCCACTTT
CSVKDSANSPLHF